The clone carrying this T cell receptor (beta chain) was seen repeatedly, ten times or more. The antigen is not known. This record comes from a study of T cells in Graves' hyperthyroidism and ophthalmopathy. Whole-study results and caveats: Most thyroid clonotypes expanded above 0.001 were also detected in blood. For ophthalmopathy, model prediction preceded onset by a median 6.5 months.

The CDR3 is 17 amino acids. CDR1 and CDR2 (germline): SGHTA, FQGNSA. Trimming pared 1 base from V and 5 bases from J, leaving 18 bases between. RNA transcripts provided the source from which TCR beta CDR3 regions were amplified. The HTBI primer set was used in a first-round RT-PCR of the TCR CDR3. TCRdb fed the multiplex PCR reads into MiXCR, producing one record per CDR3 protein. The table records hundreds of thousands of distinct CDR3 sequences, less than 15% of them present only once. It was uncontrolled infection, other autoimmune disease, pregnancy or lactation that excluded patients. Every diagnosis used clinical symptoms, serum thyroxine and TRAb, thyroid ultrasound and orbital computed tomography.

The clonotype comes from a woman aged 18-29 years with Graves' hyperthyroidism. This chain links TRBV7-2 with TRBJ2-1, with D possibly being TRBD2 (5 bases). The sequenced sample was blood. The CDR3 protein is CASSLGGSGGPHNEQFF. The DNA of the CDR3 is TGTGCCAGCAGCTTAGGAGGGTCGGGTGGGCCCCACAATGAGCAGTTCTTC. Based on the CDR3 plus reference TRBV7-2 and TRBJ2-1, the full variable domain is GAGVSQSPSNKVTEKGKDVELRCDPISGHTALYWYRQSLGQGLEFLIYFQGNSAPDKSGLPSDRFSAERTGGSVSTLTIQRTQQEDSAVYLCASSLGGSGGPHNEQFFGPGTRLTVL.